A selection of T cell receptor beta chains follows, all from one sample in a study of OX40 agonist ivuxolimab in advanced cancers. Only in-frame clones appear in the TCRdb table, and some are missing; sequencing was by immunoSEQ multiplex PCR. The sample includes 2,500 to 3,500 clones, 60% to 85% seen only once; the top ten take 15% to 20%. This material consisted of CD4+ or CD8+ T cells sorted from blood, taken in a trial of the OX40 agonist ivuxolimab. Receptor source: an adult with an advanced solid tumor such as melanoma, head and neck, liver or kidney cancer. CDR3s include the opening cysteine and the closing phenylalanine or tryptophan. D genes are given only for firm matches. A clone size is listed for some rows: how often the clone was seen (once, few, many), or a class if it is expanded.

v_gene	abundance	d_gene	j_gene	CDR3nt	CDR3aa
TRBV14	-	-	TRBJ2-1	TGTGCCAGCAGCCAAGAGTGGGGCCAGCAGAGCTCCTACAATGAGCAGTTCTTC	CASSQEWGQQSSYNEQFF
TRBV9	-	TRBD1	TRBJ2-1	TGTGCCAGCAGCGACGCCGGGACAGGGTATGGTGATGAGCAGTTCTTC	CASSDAGTGYGDEQFF
TRBV10-3	-	-	TRBJ2-7	TGTGCCATCAGGGCGACAGGCTACGAGCAGTACTTC	CAIRATGYEQYF
TRBV7-9	-	TRBD2	TRBJ2-3	TGTGCCAGCAGCTTAATACAGCGGGGGCCAGATACGCAGTATTTT	CASSLIQRGPDTQYF
TRBV13	large	-	TRBJ2-7	TGTGCCAGCAGCTTGAGCGGTAGCTCCTACGAGCAGTACTTC	CASSLSGSSYEQYF
TRBV28	-	-	TRBJ1-4	TGTGCCAGCAGTTTCGGAATTAATGAAAAACTGTTTTTT	CASSFGINEKLFF
TRBV7-8	-	TRBD2	TRBJ2-7	TGTGCCAGCAGCTCGGGACTAGCGGGAGCCTACGAGCAGTACTTC	CASSSGLAGAYEQYF
TRBV19	-	-	TRBJ2-7	TGTGCCAGTAGTATCACGGGCGACAGCTCCTACGAGCAGTACTTC	CASSITGDSSYEQYF
TRBV18	-	-	TRBJ2-3	TGTGCCAGCGCACCCAACGGGGGTACGCAGTATTTT	CASAPNGGTQYF
TRBV10-3	-	TRBD1	TRBJ2-7	TGTGCCATCGGCGAAGGACAGGGGGCCTACGAGCAGTACTTC	CAIGEGQGAYEQYF
TRBV19	-	TRBD1	TRBJ2-2	TGTGCCAGTAGCACCGGGACAGGGTGGACCGGGGAGCTGTTTTTT	CASSTGTGWTGELFF
TRBV2	few	TRBD2	TRBJ2-5	TGTGCCAGCAGTGAATTCCTAGCGGGAGTGGAGACCCAGTACTTC	CASSEFLAGVETQYF
TRBV15	-	-	TRBJ1-3	TGTGCCACCAGCAGAGATTTAGGGGCGGGAAACACCATATATTTT	CATSRDLGAGNTIYF
TRBV28	once	-	TRBJ2-7	TGTGCCAGCACCCCGGGACCGAGCTCCTACGAGCAGTACTTC	CASTPGPSSYEQYF
TRBV9	-	-	TRBJ2-1	TGTGCCAGCAGCGTAGAAGGGGGGGACTACAATGAGCAGTTCTTC	CASSVEGGDYNEQFF
TRBV11-2	-	TRBD2	TRBJ2-5	TGTGCCAGCAGCTTGGCTAGCGGGGAAGAGACCCAGTACTTC	CASSLASGEETQYF
TRBV2	-	TRBD1	TRBJ1-6	TGTGCCAGCACCCCATGGGACAGCGGTTCACCCCTCCACTTT	CASTPWDSGSPLHF
TRBV27	once	-	TRBJ2-1	TGTGCCAGCAGTTTTTCCCTCTCCTACAATGAGCAGTTCTTC	CASSFSLSYNEQFF
TRBV9	-	TRBD1	TRBJ2-5	TGTGCCAGCAGCGTCGCCTATAGGGGGCAGACCCAGTACTTC	CASSVAYRGQTQYF
TRBV4-3	-	TRBD2	TRBJ2-2	TGCGCCAGCAGCCAAGATAGCCCCGCTAGCGGACTTATTACCGGGGAGCTGTTTTTT	CASSQDSPASGLITGELFF
TRBV11-2	once	-	TRBJ2-3	TGTGCCAGCAGCCCCCTAGGTAGGGGAGATACGCAGTATTTT	CASSPLGRGDTQYF
TRBV5-6	few	TRBD1	TRBJ2-3	TGTGCCAGCAGCCGGGACAGGGGAGGAATCACAGATACGCAGTATTTT	CASSRDRGGITDTQYF